One and the same sample provided the 18 T cell receptor beta chains below, sequenced in a study of technical replicates of blood from a few donors. The protocol was immunoSEQ multiplex PCR, while the TCRdb copy is restricted to in-frame clones and leaves out a portion. The sample records about 95,000 clones, roughly 95% being singletons. The material sequenced was T cells isolated from PBMCs. The receptors derive from a human donor in good health.

The chain couples TRBV5-1 to TRBJ1-2, with D possibly being TRBD1 (6 bases). CDR1 SGHRS and CDR2 YFSETQ come from the germline V gene. CDR3 length: 16 residues. V lost 4 bases and J 4 bases, leaving 20 bases between the germline ends. DNA of the CDR3: TGCGCCAGCAGCCACGGGGCCCTGGGCAGGGGCTATGGCTACACCTTC. Translation gives CASSHGALGRGYGYTF.

The chain is built from TRBV7-3 and TRBJ2-2; TRBD1 might be the D (5 bases). CDR3 length: 16 amino acids. Germline lookup yields CDR1 SGHTA and CDR2 FQGTGA. V lost 1 base, J lost 1 base, and 10 bases lay in between. The CDR3 DNA follows: TGTGCCAGCAGCTTAAACAGGCAGGGGAACACCGGGGAGCTGTTTTTT. Protein: CASSLNRQGNTGELFF.

This chain uses TRBV7-3 with TRBJ2-1; TRBD2 aligns across 15 bases. V was clipped by 4 bases and J by 12 bases; unmatched bases: 7. This CDR3 region has 15 residues. Germline lookup yields CDR1 SGHTA and CDR2 FQGTGA. CDR3 nucleotide sequence: TGTGCCAGCAGCTCAGGACTAGCGGGAGGGCCATCGCAGTTCTTC. Translating it yields CASSSGLAGGPSQFF.

The gene calls are TRBV30 and TRBJ2-7; a possible D gene is TRBD2 (5 bases). V gave up 3 bases and J gave up 7 bases, with 13 bases separating them. Germline CDR1 is GTSNPN and CDR2 is SVGIG (reference sequence). The CDR3 is 12 residues long. CDR3 amino acids: CAWRPGWREQYF. The CDR3 DNA is TGTGCCTGGAGGCCGGGGTGGCGGGAGCAGTACTTC.

This sequence joins TRBV7-2 and TRBJ2-3; 9 bases line up with TRBD2. The junction had 4 bases not matched to a gene; V was cut back by 2 bases and J by 1 base. Germline V gives CDR1 SGHTA, CDR2 FQGNSA. The CDR3 loop spans 16 amino acids. This CDR3 is CASSLFLAGGTDTQYF. The CDR3 DNA sequence: TGTGCCAGCAGCTTATTTTTAGCGGGAGGCACAGATACGCAGTATTTT.

The table lists this clone with a count of one. This chain uses TRBV7-6 with TRBJ2-7, with 11 bases identical to TRBD2. This CDR3 contains 16 residues. The germline V gene has CDR1 SGHVS and CDR2 FNYEAQ. The ends lost 5 bases at V and 5 bases at J; junction bases unmatched: 11. The CDR3 DNA follows: TGTGCCAGCAGCCTATCCATAGCGGGAGGGCGCGACGAGCAGTACTTC. Encoded protein: CASSLSIAGGRDEQYF.

The rearrangement links TRBV7-2 to TRBJ1-3, with no clear D. The CDR3 covers 15 residues. Germline loops: CDR1 SGHTA, CDR2 FQGNSA. The V end lost 5 bases, the J end lost 2 bases, and 13 bases lay between the germline ends. In nucleotides, the CDR3 is TGTGCCAGCAGCACAGCGGAGGGCACTGGAAACACCATATATTTT. This translates into CASSTAEGTGNTIYF. Based on the CDR3 plus reference TRBV7-2 and TRBJ1-3, the full variable domain is GAGVSQSPSNKVTEKGKDVELRCDPISGHTALYWYRQSLGQGLEFLIYFQGNSAPDKSGLPSDRFSAERTGGSVSTLTIQRTQQEDSAVYLCASSTAEGTGNTIYFGEGSWLTVV.

In its sample, this clone was seen once. The rearrangement joins TRBV5-1 to TRBJ1-3, with 7 bases aligning to TRBD1. J gave up 4 bases and V 2 bases, and 6 bases lay outside the gene matches. The length of the CDR3 is 15 residues. Germline CDR1 is SGHRS and CDR2 is YFSETQ. The DNA of the CDR3 is TGCGCCAGCAGCTTAGGTCCGGGACAGGGAAACACCATATATTTT. It encodes CASSLGPGQGNTIYF.

This clone occurred once. The chain carries TRBV18 and TRBJ2-7, with 8 bases that match TRBD2. Trimming at V came to 3 bases and at J to 2 bases, leaving 0 bases not matched to a gene. The germline gives CDR1 KGHSH, CDR2 LQKENI. The CDR3 covers 13 residues. The CDR3 region is CASSPTSAYEQYF. The CDR3 DNA reads TGTGCCAGCTCACCGACTAGCGCCTACGAGCAGTACTTC.

The rearrangement uses TRBV2 and TRBJ1-1, with 8 bases that match TRBD1. The J segment lost 4 bases and the V segment lost 5 bases, leaving 6 bases of the junction unmatched. The V gene's germline CDR1 is SNHLY and CDR2 FYNNEI. This CDR3 has 14 amino acids. The CDR3 DNA reads as TGTGCCAGCAGTTGGACAGGGTCGGTCACTGAAGCTTTCTTT. Translation gives CASSWTGSVTEAFF.

This chain uses TRBV7-8 with TRBJ2-4, with 7 positions matching TRBD2. Germline V lookup: CDR1 SGHVS, CDR2 FQNEAQ. CDR3 length: 18 amino acids. Trimming took 1 base from V and 3 from J; bases not matched to a gene: 12. The CDR3 reads CASSLGFGYAGDKNIQYF. CDR3 in DNA: TGTGCCAGCAGCTTAGGATTTGGGTACGCGGGGGACAAAAACATTCAGTACTTC.

The CDR3 sequence is CASREETATGELFF. CDR3 coding DNA: TGTGCCAGCAGAGAGGAGACGGCCACCGGGGAGCTGTTTTTT. V usage is TRBV21-1 and J usage is TRBJ2-2; TRBD2 was called by the table and not checked on the DNA. TRBV21-1 is designated a pseudogene. The CDR3 is made up of 14 amino acids.

On this clone: The junction departs from germline at one end; a sequencing error may be responsible. V is TRBV9 and J is TRBJ1-2, with D possibly matching TRBD1 (5 bases). Germline values: CDR1 SGDLS, CDR2 YYNGEE. The CDR3 consists of 12 residues. The CDR3 here is CASSLGEGILHF. The DNA for the CDR3 is TGTGCCAGCAGCCTCGGGGAGGGGATCCTCCACTTC.

The chain couples TRBV21-1 to TRBJ2-3; whether TRBD2, the table's D call, matches the DNA was not checked. TRBV21-1 is recorded as a pseudogene. The CDR3 length is 15 residues. The CDR3 reads CASSNRGRSTDTQYF. CDR3 nucleotide sequence: TGTGCCAGCAGCAACCGGGGTCGAAGTACAGATACGCAGTATTTT.

V is TRBV18 and J is TRBJ1-4; 12 nucleotides line up with TRBD1. Trimming cost V 3 bases and J 8 bases; bases outside gene matches: 7. The CDR3 extends over 16 amino acids. Per the germline V gene, CDR1 is KGHSH and CDR2 is LQKENI. In DNA, the CDR3 is TGTGCCAGCTCACCTACGCGGGGACAGGGGGCAGAAAAACTGTTTTTT. Protein product: CASSPTRGQGAEKLFF.

This chain joins TRBV4-3 and TRBJ2-3; the D gene is possibly TRBD1 (6 bases). CDR1 is LGHNA and CDR2 is YSLEER in the germline V gene. This CDR3 has 16 amino acids. The V end was cut by 1 base, the J end by 3 bases, with 14 bases between. CDR3 region: CASSQVLQGYTDTQYF. The DNA for the CDR3 is TGCGCCAGCAGCCAAGTTCTACAGGGATATACAGATACGCAGTATTTT.

The CDR3 here is CASSGTGTGFYEQYF. The CDR3 DNA follows: TGTGCCAGCAGCGGAACCGGGACAGGGTTCTACGAGCAGTACTTC. V usage is TRBV9 and J usage is TRBJ2-7, with 9 bases fitting TRBD1. Germline V gene lookup returns CDR1 SGDLS and CDR2 YYNGEE. Trimming cost V 3 bases and J 3 bases; bases outside gene matches: 7. The CDR3 has 15 residues.

This chain joins TRBV2 and TRBJ2-7, with 9 bases fitting TRBD2. Trimming took 5 bases from V and 1 from J; bases not matched to a gene: 6. CDR1 and CDR2 from the germline V gene are SNHLY and FYNNEI. The CDR3 has 15 residues. The CDR3 DNA is TGTGCCAGCAGTCCAAGCGGGAGGCCATCCTACGAGCAGTACTTC. Residues: CASSPSGRPSYEQYF.